Listed below are T cell receptor beta chains from one sample, sequenced in a study of T cell responses to AZD1222 COVID-19 vaccine. Profiled with immunoSEQ multiplex PCR; TCRdb holds only in-frame clones, not every one. The profile shows fewer than 120,000 clones, roughly 92% of them singletons. The sample here was peripheral blood, taken 28 days after the second AZD1222 dose. The origin of the receptors is an adult who received the AZD1222 COVID-19 vaccine. Both conserved end residues are part of each CDR3. Each record gives: V gene, clone size, D gene, J gene, CDR3 protein, CDR3 DNA. D genes are given only for firm matches. Clone size is stated in some rows and not others, as once, few, many or a class when expanded.

V: TRBV19
size: .
D: .
J: TRBJ1-3
CDR3: CASRNIRSTGNTIYF
DNA: TGTGCCAGTAGAAATATCCGGAGTACTGGAAACACCATATATTTT

V: TRBV18
size: .
D: .
J: TRBJ2-7
CDR3: CASSNWAAGDEQYF
DNA: TGTGCCAGCTCCAACTGGGCAGCCGGGGACGAGCAGTACTTC

V: TRBV18
size: .
D: .
J: TRBJ1-6
CDR3: CASSPDQGPHSPLHF
DNA: TGTGCCAGCTCACCGGATCAGGGGCCCCATTCACCCCTCCACTTT

V: TRBV10-3
size: .
D: .
J: TRBJ2-7
CDR3: CAISEQASSYEQYF
DNA: TGTGCCATCAGTGAGCAGGCCAGCTCCTACGAGCAGTACTTC

V: TRBV7-6
size: once
D: TRBD2
J: TRBJ2-5
CDR3: CASSLGQRGLQETQYF
DNA: TGTGCCAGCAGCTTAGGACAGCGGGGTCTCCAAGAGACCCAGTACTTC

V: TRBV7-6
size: .
D: .
J: TRBJ1-1
CDR3: CASSLVSNRLNTEAFF
DNA: TGTGCCAGCAGCTTAGTAAGTAACAGATTGAACACTGAAGCTTTCTTT

V: TRBV7-8
size: .
D: .
J: TRBJ1-3
CDR3: CASSLWGDASGNTIYF
DNA: TGTGCCAGCAGCTTATGGGGCGACGCTTCTGGAAACACCATATATTTT

V: TRBV7-2
size: .
D: TRBD2
J: TRBJ2-2
CDR3: CASSPEGLAGGLGGELFF
DNA: TGTGCCAGCAGCCCCGAAGGGCTAGCGGGGGGGCTCGGCGGGGAGCTGTTTTTT

V: TRBV4-3
size: .
D: TRBD2
J: TRBJ2-3
CDR3: CASSQGPRASGVVDTQYF
DNA: TGCGCCAGCAGCCAAGGCCCGCGGGCTAGCGGGGTAGTAGATACGCAGTATTTT

V: TRBV7-2
size: .
D: TRBD1
J: TRBJ2-4
CDR3: CASSLDRALAKNIQYF
DNA: TGTGCCAGCAGCTTGGACAGGGCTTTAGCCAAAAACATTCAGTACTTC

V: TRBV6-5
size: .
D: .
J: TRBJ1-6
CDR3: CASNGRENSPLHF
DNA: TGTGCCAGCAACGGACGGGAGAATTCACCCCTCCACTTT

V: TRBV7-2
size: .
D: .
J: TRBJ1-5
CDR3: CASSTHRDQPQHF
DNA: TGTGCCAGCAGCACTCACAGGGATCAGCCCCAGCATTTT

V: TRBV18
size: .
D: .
J: TRBJ2-5
CDR3: CASALDSPRETQYF
DNA: TGTGCCAGCGCGCTGGACTCCCCCCGGGAGACCCAGTACTTC

V: TRBV6-5
size: .
D: TRBD1
J: TRBJ2-1
CDR3: CASRYRGAYNEQFF
DNA: TGTGCCAGCAGATACAGGGGTGCCTACAATGAGCAGTTCTTC

V: TRBV7-9
size: .
D: TRBD1
J: TRBJ1-2
CDR3: CASSTTGRYGYTF
DNA: TGTGCCAGCAGCACGACAGGGAGGTATGGCTACACCTTC

V: TRBV15
size: .
D: .
J: TRBJ1-4
CDR3: CATSRGVGTNEKLFF
DNA: TGTGCCACCAGCAGAGGAGTGGGGACTAATGAAAAACTGTTTTTT

V: TRBV3-1/TRBV3-2
size: .
D: .
J: TRBJ2-6
CDR3: CASSQDLAANVLTF
DNA: TGTGCCAGCAGCCAAGATCTAGCGGCCAACGTCCTGACTTTC

V: TRBV28
size: .
D: .
J: TRBJ2-7
CDR3: CASSFVDYEQYF
DNA: TGTGCCAGCAGTTTCGTAGACTACGAGCAGTACTTC

V: TRBV28
size: .
D: .
J: TRBJ1-6
CDR3: CASSLWLGATDNSPLHF
DNA: TGTGCCAGCAGTTTATGGCTGGGGGCGACAGATAATTCACCCCTCCACTTT

V: TRBV2
size: .
D: TRBD1
J: TRBJ2-7
CDR3: CASSVTRDRGSYEQYF
DNA: TGTGCCAGCAGCGTTACCCGGGACAGGGGCTCCTACGAGCAGTACTTC